Listed below are T cell receptor beta chains from one sample, sequenced in a study of blood T cells in healthy people across ages. MiXCR, run by TCRdb on the 5' RACE reads, gives a single entry per CDR3 protein. Here the sample spans approximately 1.5 million distinct CDR3 sequences, 42% being singletons. The specimen was blood. Receptors were obtained from a woman younger than 35 in good health. Each CDR3 is given with its conserved first and last residue. A D gene is named only where the DNA matches it firmly. Expanded clones get a size class; other rows say once, few or many, or leave the size out.

D gene	clone size	V gene	J gene	CDR3 DNA	CDR3 protein
.	.	TRBV20-1	TRBJ2-7	TGTAGTGCTCTGGACAGAAACTACAATGAGCAGTACTTC	CSALDRNYNEQYF
.	.	TRBV2	TRBJ1-1	TGTGCCATCACGGGGGAGATTGACACTGAAGCTTTCTTT	CAITGEIDTEAFF
TRBD1	.	TRBV12-3/TRBV12-4	TRBJ1-1	TGTGCCAGCAGACCGACAGGGGCAGGTTTGGTTACTGAAGCTTTCTTT	CASRPTGAGLVTEAFF
.	.	TRBV4-1	TRBJ1-1	TGCGCCAGCAGCAAAATTGGGCAGAAGAACACTGAAGCTTTCTTT	CASSKIGQKNTEAFF
TRBD1	.	TRBV7-9	TRBJ2-7	TGTGCCAGCAGCTTCACCGGGACAGGGGACTCCTACGAGCAGTACTTC	CASSFTGTGDSYEQYF
.	.	TRBV4-3	TRBJ1-5	TGCGCCAGCAGCCAAGGGCAGGGAAGAGATCAGCCCCAGCATTTT	CASSQGQGRDQPQHF
.	.	TRBV4-3	TRBJ1-5	TGCGCCAGCAGCCTCTTCCGGGACACAGATCAGCCCCAGCATTTT	CASSLFRDTDQPQHF
TRBD1	.	TRBV14	TRBJ1-2	TGTGCCAGCAGCCAACAGACAGGGTTGATTGGCTACACCTTC	CASSQQTGLIGYTF
.	once	TRBV7-2	TRBJ2-1	TGTGCCAGCAACGCATACAATGAGCAGTTCTTC	CASNAYNEQFF
TRBD1	.	TRBV12-3/TRBV12-4	TRBJ2-7	TGTGCCAGCAGAAGTACAGGGGCCGGCAATGAGCAGTACTTC	CASRSTGAGNEQYF
.	once	TRBV20-1	TRBJ2-7	TGCAGTGCTCGCTCGTTAGGTGGGAGAGCACTCTACGAGCAGTACTTC	CSARSLGGRALYEQYF
.	.	TRBV28	TRBJ1-5	TGTGCCAGCAGTGGTCGGGGGAATCGCAATCAGCCCCAGCATTTT	CASSGRGNRNQPQHF
.	.	TRBV30	TRBJ2-3	TGTGCCTGGGGGACGTCAGATACGCAGTATTTT	CAWGTSDTQYF
.	.	TRBV10-3	TRBJ1-6	TGTGCCATCAGTGAGGGGGAGGGACGGCCCCTCCACTTT	CAISEGEGRPLHF
TRBD1	.	TRBV29-1	TRBJ1-2	TGCAGCGTTCAGGACAGGGGAGTGGGGGGCTACACCTTC	CSVQDRGVGGYTF
.	few	TRBV6-1	TRBJ2-5	TGTGCCAGCAGTGAAGCATGGAGAGTCCAAGAGACCCAGTACTTC	CASSEAWRVQETQYF
.	many	TRBV4-1	TRBJ2-1	TGCGCCAGCAGCCCCACCAGGGCAGGGGGGCGTAATGAGCAGTTCTTC	CASSPTRAGGRNEQFF
.	.	TRBV6-6	TRBJ2-5	TGTGCCAGCAGACACCAAGTCCAAGAGACCCAGTACTTC	CASRHQVQETQYF
.	.	TRBV12-3/TRBV12-4	TRBJ1-2	TGTGCCAGCAACACAGGGTTAGTGCGGGGCTACACCTTC	CASNTGLVRGYTF
TRBD1	.	TRBV7-9	TRBJ1-2	TGTGCCAGCAGCCCGCCGGGCAGGGGGCTTAATGGCTACACCTTC	CASSPPGRGLNGYTF
TRBD2	once	TRBV7-2	TRBJ2-7	TGTGCCAGCAGCTTAGTAGGGCTAGCGGGAGGGCCGTTCAATGAGCAGTACTTC	CASSLVGLAGGPFNEQYF
.	few	TRBV12-3/TRBV12-4	TRBJ2-1	TGTGCCAGCAGGGGTTTTTCCTACAATGAGCAGTTCTTC	CASRGFSYNEQFF
.	.	TRBV9	TRBJ1-1	TGTGCCAGCTGTTCAATAAACACTGAAGCTTTCTTT	CASCSINTEAFF
.	.	TRBV7-2	TRBJ1-5	TGTGCCAGCAGCTTAGGTCCAGACAGTTTTCAGCCCCAGCATTTT	CASSLGPDSFQPQHF
TRBD2	.	TRBV6-5	TRBJ2-7	TGTGCCAGCAGTTATGGGACTAGAGTTATCGGCGAGCAGTACTTC	CASSYGTRVIGEQYF
TRBD2	.	TRBV9	TRBJ2-1	TGTGCCAGCAGCGTATGGCCTAGCGGGGGTTTCGACAATGAGCAGTTCTTC	CASSVWPSGGFDNEQFF
.	few	TRBV29-1	TRBJ1-2	TGCAGCGTTGATTTGAGTGGCTACACCTTC	CSVDLSGYTF
TRBD1	.	TRBV29-1	TRBJ2-7	TGCAGCGTGGCGGGACAGGGTAACGAGCAGTACTTC	CSVAGQGNEQYF
.	few	TRBV5-1	TRBJ1-1	TGCGCCAGCAGCTTGGACGGTCCGGCGACTGAAGCTTTCTTT	CASSLDGPATEAFF
.	many	TRBV7-2	TRBJ1-2	TGTGCCAGCAGCTTTATCTATGGCTACACCTTC	CASSFIYGYTF
TRBD1	few	TRBV9	TRBJ1-2	TGTGCCAGCAGCCCACAACCTTCAACCGGGACAGGGATATATGGCTACACCTTC	CASSPQPSTGTGIYGYTF
.	few	TRBV29-1	TRBJ1-1	TGCAGCGTTGAAAAGACCATGAACACTGAAGCTTTCTTT	CSVEKTMNTEAFF
.	.	TRBV27	TRBJ1-5	TGTGCCAGCAGTTACACCGCGAATCAGCCCCAGCATTTT	CASSYTANQPQHF
TRBD1	.	TRBV7-9	TRBJ2-3	TGTGCCAGCAGCTCCAACAGGGGGCGCACAGATACGCAGTATTTT	CASSSNRGRTDTQYF
.	.	TRBV30	TRBJ1-6	TGTGCCTTTCTCGGGACGCCCTATAATTCACCCCTCCACTTT	CAFLGTPYNSPLHF
.	few	TRBV15	TRBJ1-4	TGTGCCACCAGCAGCGGGAGAGGAACTAATGAAAAACTGTTTTTT	CATSSGRGTNEKLFF
TRBD2	.	TRBV4-1	TRBJ2-1	TGCGCCAGCAGCCAAGATCCGCTAGCGGGGGCCTACAATGAGCAGTTCTTC	CASSQDPLAGAYNEQFF
.	.	TRBV4-2	TRBJ2-1	TGTGCCAGCAGCCGCCCAAGACCTAGCTCCTACAATGAGCAGTTCTTC	CASSRPRPSSYNEQFF
.	few	TRBV25-1	TRBJ1-6	TGTGCCAGCAGTGAGCGCATCGGGAGCTCACCCCTCCACTTT	CASSERIGSSPLHF
.	.	TRBV27	TRBJ2-2	TGTGCCAGTCGGAGGGGCCGAAACACCGGGGGGCTGTTTTTT	CASRRGRNTGGLFF
TRBD1	few	TRBV10-3	TRBJ1-2	TGTGCCATCAGTGAGACGACAGGGGACTATGGCTACACCTTC	CAISETTGDYGYTF
.	few	TRBV5-1	TRBJ2-5	TGCGCCAGCAGCTCCCAAGGCAGGGAAGAGACCCAGTACTTC	CASSSQGREETQYF
TRBD1	.	TRBV5-1	TRBJ2-3	TGCGCCAGCAGCTTAGATGGGACAGGGGTGGGCACAGATACGCAGTATTTT	CASSLDGTGVGTDTQYF
TRBD1	few	TRBV20-1	TRBJ1-5	TGCAGTGCTAGGAGACAGGGGGCAGATCAGCCCCAGCATTTT	CSARRQGADQPQHF
TRBD1	.	TRBV4-3	TRBJ2-7	TGCGCCAGCAGCCAAGACTTGGGGACAGGACACTACGAGCAGTACTTC	CASSQDLGTGHYEQYF
.	many	TRBV11-2	TRBJ1-2	TGTGCCAGCAAGAATCGAGGCCTCTATGGCTACACCTTC	CASKNRGLYGYTF
TRBD2	.	TRBV4-1	TRBJ2-1	TGCGCCAGCAGCCAAATCGGACTAGCGGGGGACAATGAGCAGTTCTTC	CASSQIGLAGDNEQFF
.	.	TRBV28	TRBJ1-1	TGTGCCAGTACTGGCGGGACAAACGGCGAAAATGAAGCTTTCTTT	CASTGGTNGENEAFF
TRBD1	few	TRBV6-6	TRBJ1-2	TGTGCCAGCAGTTACTCGAGACAGGGGGATGGCTACACCTTC	CASSYSRQGDGYTF